These 2 T cell receptor beta chains originate from one sample sequenced in a study of regulatory T cells in long-lasting Graves disease. The time point denotes: persistent/refractory GD, antithyroid drugs over 5 years with positive TRAb. The authors made the TCR library using RNA they extracted from PBMCs. HTBI primers from iRepertoire and Arm-PCR of CDR3 regions yielded the TCR beta libraries. One entry per CDR3 protein, called by TCRdb with MiXCR from the multiplex PCR reads. The sample records fewer than 600,000 distinct CDR3 sequences, 20% to 25% being singletons. The input for sequencing was peripheral blood mononuclear cells (PBMCs), taken when the disease was refractory, from a patient treated with antithyroid drugs. These receptors were taken from a female donor with Graves disease.

The table lists this clonotype with many counts. The chain recombines TRBV6-2 or TRBV6-3 with TRBJ1-5; D is unresolved. Trimming took off 6 bases at V and 4 bases at J, with 4 bases between the two ends. The CDR3 contains 11 residues. Germline CDR1 MNHEY, CDR2 SVGEGT. In nucleotides, the CDR3 is TGTGCCAGCAGCGTAAATCAGCCCCAGCATTTT. It encodes CASSVNQPQHF.

This clonotype was seen at least ten times. The chain carries TRBV12-3 or TRBV12-4 and TRBJ2-5; D is possibly TRBD2 (5 bases). The CDR3 has 13 residues. V was shortened by 7 bases and J by 2 bases, with 11 bases between the two germline ends. CDR3 amino acids: CASTPRGQETQYF. The CDR3, as DNA: TGTGCCAGCACCCCCCGCGGGCAAGAGACCCAGTACTTC.